Many counts were recorded for the clone carrying this T cell receptor beta chain. The antigen remains unidentified. At one end, the junction sequence differs from germline, possibly due to a read error. The germline CDR1 and CDR2 sequences are KGHSH and LQKENI. The CDR3 totals 14 residues. This record belongs to a study of CD8 T cells in ankylosing spondylitis. Broader study findings: Earlier literature documents some of the motif variants in reactive arthritis synovial fluid and blood.

MiXCR was run by TCRdb on the 5' RACE reads, yielding one entry per CDR3 protein. The profile shows hundreds of thousands of distinct CDR3 sequences, less than 25% of them singletons. The material sequenced was blood, either unsorted or a sorted T cell fraction (not recorded which). This sequence was found in a female donor with ankylosing spondylitis or in good health (not recorded which). This chain connects TRBV18 to TRBJ2-1, with D tentatively TRBD2 (5 bases). CDR3 loop: CASSSGNSYDEQFF. The CDR3 region has the DNA TGTGCCAGCTCGTCGGGAAACTCCTACGATGAGCAGTTCTTC.